Sequencing of this T cell receptor beta chain was carried out in a study of neurological immune-mediated disorders. It was from 2 million PBMCs stored at -80 C that the unsorted libraries were obtained. CDR1 is SGHVS and CDR2 is FNYEAQ in the germline V gene. The CDR3 contains 18 residues. With V trimmed by 0 bases and J by 7 bases, 10 bases remained unmatched. Template-switch 5'RACE cDNA synthesis added a 10-nucleotide unique molecular identifier. TCRdb redid the calling of the 5' RACE reads with MiXCR, one entry per CDR3 protein. The sample records fewer than 65,000 distinct CDR3 sequences, approximately 10% being singletons.

This sequence was found in a man in his 70s with HTLV-1-associated myelopathy (HAM/TSP). The sequencing input was PBMCs. This rearrangement joins TRBV7-6 to TRBJ2-1, with 12 bases matching TRBD2. The CDR3 region is CASSLAPRLAGDGNEQFF. CDR3 DNA sequence: TGTGCCAGCAGCTTAGCGCCAAGACTAGCGGGAGACGGTAATGAGCAGTTCTTC. Variable domain in full (rest from reference TRBV7-6 and TRBJ2-1): GAGVSQSPRYKVTKRGQDVALRCDPISGHVSLYWYRQALGQGPEFLTYFNYEAQQDKSGLPNDRFSAERPEGSISTLTIQRTEQRDSAMYRCASSLAPRLAGDGNEQFFGPGTRLTVL.